The rows below give T cell receptor beta chains drawn from one sample of a study of cytotoxic CD8 clonotypes in ibrutinib-treated CLL. Only in-frame clones appear in the TCRdb table, and some are missing; sequencing was by immunoSEQ multiplex PCR. This repertoire shows 140,000 to 150,000 clones, about 76% found once; its top ten account for approximately 5.1%. The specimen was PBMCs, collected after 24 months of ibrutinib treatment. These receptor sequences come from a human donor with chronic lymphocytic leukemia. Both conserved end residues are part of each CDR3. Fields, in order: J gene, V gene, D gene, clone size, CDR3 DNA, CDR3 protein. A D gene is named only where the DNA matches it firmly. Where a row states a size, it is once, few, many or the class of an expanded clone; other rows omit it.

j_gene: TRBJ2-1; v_gene: TRBV5-1; d_gene: NA; abundance: NA; CDR3nt: TGCGCCAGCAGCTTGACCGCCGGGACGGCCCCTGAGCAGTTCTTC; CDR3aa: CASSLTAGTAPEQFF
j_gene: TRBJ2-3; v_gene: TRBV2; d_gene: NA; abundance: once; CDR3nt: TGTGCCACCCGACCCATAGGGGGAACAGATACGCAGTATTTT; CDR3aa: CATRPIGGTDTQYF
j_gene: TRBJ2-6; v_gene: TRBV6-5; d_gene: NA; abundance: NA; CDR3nt: TGTGCCAGCAGTTACTGGCGGTTCTCTGGGGCCAACGTCCTGACTTTC; CDR3aa: CASSYWRFSGANVLTF
j_gene: TRBJ2-6; v_gene: TRBV5-1; d_gene: NA; abundance: NA; CDR3nt: TGCGCCAGCAGCTTGGAATTTCGGACTCACGGGGCCAACGTCCTGACTTTC; CDR3aa: CASSLEFRTHGANVLTF
j_gene: TRBJ2-5; v_gene: TRBV6-5; d_gene: TRBD1; abundance: NA; CDR3nt: TGTGCCAGCAACAACAGGGGGACCCAGTACTTC; CDR3aa: CASNNRGTQYF
j_gene: TRBJ2-7; v_gene: TRBV19; d_gene: TRBD2; abundance: once; CDR3nt: TGTGCCAGCAGACCGGCGGGAGGGCGCTACGAGCAGTACTTC; CDR3aa: CASRPAGGRYEQYF
j_gene: TRBJ2-4; v_gene: TRBV20-1; d_gene: NA; abundance: NA; CDR3nt: TGCAGTGGTAGCAAAAACATTCAGTACTTC; CDR3aa: CSGSKNIQYF
j_gene: TRBJ2-1; v_gene: TRBV7-3; d_gene: NA; abundance: NA; CDR3nt: TGTGCCAGCAGCCCCTGGGGGTTAGGGGAGCAGTTCTTC; CDR3aa: CASSPWGLGEQFF
j_gene: TRBJ2-3; v_gene: TRBV5-1; d_gene: TRBD2; abundance: NA; CDR3nt: TGCGCCAGCAGACCGGGACTAGCGGGAGTTACGCAGTATTTT; CDR3aa: CASRPGLAGVTQYF
j_gene: TRBJ2-3; v_gene: TRBV4-2; d_gene: TRBD2; abundance: NA; CDR3nt: TGTGCCAGCAGCCAAGAGGGGCAGCGGGGTACAGATACGCAGTATTTT; CDR3aa: CASSQEGQRGTDTQYF